Given below is one T cell receptor (beta chain) in context. Its antigen is as yet unknown. The record originates from a study of response to subunit inactivated influenza vaccine. Overall study results and limits: Authors suggested that a seasonal influenza vaccination recruits few new T cells each time.

Via MiXCR, TCRdb re-called the RT-PCR reads, giving one row per CDR3 protein. The top ten clones hold around 13% of a sample with fewer than 650,000 distinct CDR3 sequences, over 10% of them seen once. Trimming took 3 bases from V and 0 from J; bases not matched to a gene: 2. Germline CDR1 SGHRS, CDR2 YFSETQ. This CDR3 has 15 residues. Sequenced here: PBMCs from blood, sampled about 40 days after vaccination. This TCR was recovered from a man aged 50-59 years who received an inactivated influenza vaccine. This chain joins TRBV5-1 and TRBJ1-4; 7 bases map to TRBD1. The CDR3 reads CASSSDRATNEKLFF. The CDR3 DNA reads as TGCGCCAGCAGCTCCGACAGGGCAACTAATGAAAAACTGTTTTTT. The full variable domain, its missing parts supplied by reference TRBV5-1 and TRBJ1-4, is KAGVTQTPRYLIKTRGQQVTLSCSPISGHRSVSWYQQTPGQGLQFLFEYFSETQRNKGNFPGRFSGRQFSNSRSEMNVSTLELGDSALYLCASSSDRATNEKLFFGSGTQLSVL.